The 9 T cell receptor beta chains below all came from one sample that was sequenced in a study of blood T cells in healthy people across ages. Using a J-beta primer mix together with a sample-barcoded 5' primer, a second PCR was run for roughly 7 to 11 cycles. TCRdb ran MiXCR on the 5' RACE reads and lists one entry per CDR3 protein. Of about 970,000 distinct CDR3 sequences listed, about 53% are singletons. The sample taken for sequencing was blood. Receptors originate from an older woman in good health.

The chain combines TRBV20-1 with TRBJ1-5, with D perhaps TRBD1 (5 bases). The ends were cut back, 3 bases at V and 1 base at J, with 13 bases in the middle. CDR3 size: 15 residues. The germline CDR1 and CDR2 sequences are DFQATT and SNEGSKA (reference sequence). The CDR3 nucleotides read TGCAGTGCTAGGGGACCGGACCGCAGCAATCAGCCCCAGCATTTT. It specifies CSARGPDRSNQPQHF.

This sequence joins TRBV29-1 and TRBJ2-1; 8 bases line up with TRBD2. Germline V gene sequence: CDR1 SQVTM, CDR2 ANQGSEA. CDR3 length equals 14 residues. For the CDR3, the DNA is TGCAACGCCGGGGGGGGGGCTTTAGCGGGAGAGCAGTTCTTC. Translated, it gives CNAGGGALAGEQFF.

This clonotype was counted between two and nine times. Germline is not matched at one junction end, which may reflect a read error. The CDR3 sequence: CASSQDFGGTEIQYF. The DNA for the CDR3 is TGTGCCAGCAGCCAAGATTTCGGAGGGACGGAGATCCAGTACTTC. V and J are TRBV4-2 and TRBJ2-5; D might be TRBD2 (6 bases). The V gene's germline CDR1 is LGHNA and CDR2 YNFKEQ. The CDR3 length is 15 residues.

V usage is TRBV10-2 and J usage is TRBJ2-7; D gene uncertain. The J call could be wrong; TRBJ2-5 is a better fit for the DNA end. This CDR3 region has 13 residues. Germline V gene sequence: CDR1 WSHSY, CDR2 SAAADI. This CDR3 reads CASSEGFRETQYF. CDR3 nucleotides: TGCGCCAGCAGTGAGGGGTTTCGGGAGACCCAGTACTTC.

Remarks on this clonotype: With a much larger clone just one base away, this may be a read error. V and J are TRBV5-1 and TRBJ2-5, with TRBD1 matching over 10 bases. V lost 3 bases and J lost 11; bases outside the gene matches: 16. Germline values: CDR1 SGHRS, CDR2 YFSETQ. The CDR3 totals 16 residues. CDR3 sequence (DNA): TGCGCCAGCAGCTCACATCGGGACAGGGGAGAGAGTGAGCAGTACTTC. It yields the protein CASSSHRDRGESEQYF. Full variable domain (outside the CDR3, taken from reference TRBV5-1 and TRBJ2-5): KAGVTQTPRYLIKTRGQQVTLSCSPISGHRSVSWYQQTPGQGLQFLFEYFSETQRNKGNFPGRFSGRQFSNSRSEMNVSTLELGDSALYLCASSSHRDRGESEQYFGPGTRLLVL.

The chain has TRBV27 and TRBJ2-1, with 10 bases matching TRBD2. Germline V gene sequence: CDR1 MNHEY, CDR2 SMNVEV (reference sequence). The length of the CDR3 is 13 residues. The ends lost 10 bases at V and 2 bases at J; junction bases unmatched: 2. CDR3 amino acids: CATLAGAYNEQFF. The CDR3 coding sequence is TGTGCCACCCTAGCGGGAGCCTACAATGAGCAGTTCTTC.

This clonotype was counted between two and nine times. CDR3 nucleotide sequence: TGTGCCAGCGTAAGCGGGGTTAGCACAGATACGCAGTATTTT. Its protein is CASVSGVSTDTQYF. The chain links TRBV7-2 to TRBJ2-3, with 7 bases matching TRBD2. V dropped 8 bases and J dropped 0; count of bases not matched to a gene: 5. CDR1 and CDR2 from the germline V gene are SGHTA and FQGNSA. The CDR3 is 14 residues long.

This clonotype has more than one count but fewer than ten. The chain uses TRBV4-1 and TRBJ2-7, with D possibly matching TRBD1 (7 bases). Germline CDR1 reads MGHRA; CDR2 reads YSYEKL. This CDR3 is 16 amino acids long. The V end lost 4 bases, the J end lost 2 bases, and 18 bases lay between the germline ends. CDR3 DNA: TGCGCCAGCAGCCGCTTAAGGGGGGACAGCACCTACGAGCAGTACTTC. It codes for CASSRLRGDSTYEQYF.

This clonotype showed up just a few times. J is TRBJ2-7 and V is TRBV9; 8 bases align to TRBD1. The CDR3 is 15 amino acids. Germline loops: CDR1 SGDLS, CDR2 YYNGEE. The V and J ends lost 0 bases and 1 base, in that order; junction bases with no gene match: 3. CDR3 protein: CASSVAGTGSYEQYF. For the CDR3, the DNA is TGTGCCAGCAGCGTAGCCGGGACAGGTTCCTACGAGCAGTACTTC.